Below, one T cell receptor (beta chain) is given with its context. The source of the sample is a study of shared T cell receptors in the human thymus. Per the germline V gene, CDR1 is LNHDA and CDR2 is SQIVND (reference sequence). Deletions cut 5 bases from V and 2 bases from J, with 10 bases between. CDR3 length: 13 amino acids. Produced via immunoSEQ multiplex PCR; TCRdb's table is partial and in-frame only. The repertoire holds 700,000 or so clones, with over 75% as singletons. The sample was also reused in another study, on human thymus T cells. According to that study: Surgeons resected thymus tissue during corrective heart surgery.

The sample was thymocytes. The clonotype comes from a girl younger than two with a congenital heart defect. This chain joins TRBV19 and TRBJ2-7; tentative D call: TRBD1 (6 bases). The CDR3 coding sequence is TGTGCCAGTAGTCCACGACAGGCCTACGAGCAGTACTTC. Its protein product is CASSPRQAYEQYF.